These T cell receptor beta chains were read from a single sample in a study of cytomegalovirus exposure and HLA in healthy donors. Repertoires were generated with immunoSEQ multiplex PCR, while TCRdb's copy carries only in-frame clones and drops some. The data hold some 170,000 clones, with around 75% observed a single time. The sample comprised PBMCs. The receptors were gathered from a female donor in good health and CMV-seronegative. Each CDR3 is given with its conserved first and last residue. The order of the fields is clone size, J gene, V gene, D gene, CDR3 DNA, CDR3 protein. A D gene is named only where the DNA matches it firmly. Size is stated for part of the rows, as once, few or many counts, or as a class when the clone is expanded.

>NA|TRBJ2-2|TRBV9|NA
TGTGCCAGCAGCGTAGCAGTACAGGCTGGGACCGGGGAGCTGTTTTTT
CASSVAVQAGTGELFF
>NA|TRBJ2-7|TRBV7-3|TRBD2
TGTGCCAGCAGCTCAGGACTAGCGGGAGGTGGCGAGCAGTACTTC
CASSSGLAGGGEQYF
>NA|TRBJ2-7|TRBV5-1|TRBD2
TGCGCCAGCAGCTGGAGCGGGGGGTACGAGCAGTACTTC
CASSWSGGYEQYF
>NA|TRBJ2-3|TRBV18|TRBD1
TGTGCCAGCTCTCTCGGGACAGGGGGAGATACGCAGTATTTT
CASSLGTGGDTQYF
>NA|TRBJ2-2|TRBV9|TRBD2
TGTGCCAGCAGCGCAACTAGCGGGCGACTCCGGGAGCTGTTTTTT
CASSATSGRLRELFF
>NA|TRBJ2-2|TRBV30|NA
TGTGCCTGGAGTGTACTCCCGCGGGTCACCGGGGAGCTGTTTTTT
CAWSVLPRVTGELFF
>once|TRBJ1-3|TRBV6-6|NA
TGTGCCAGCATCGAATCGAGTTCGTCTGGAAACACCATATATTTT
CASIESSSSGNTIYF
>NA|TRBJ2-7|TRBV7-9|TRBD1
TGTGCCAGCAGCTTCTGGGACAGAGCCTACGAGCAGTACTTC
CASSFWDRAYEQYF
>NA|TRBJ2-2|TRBV5-1|TRBD2
TGCGCCAGCAGCTTGACGCCTAGCGGGAAAGGCACCGGGGAGCTGTTTTTT
CASSLTPSGKGTGELFF
>NA|TRBJ2-2|TRBV6-1|TRBD1
TGTGCCAGCAGTGACAGGGGGCACACCGGGGAGCTGTTTTTT
CASSDRGHTGELFF
>NA|TRBJ2-2|TRBV5-1|NA
TGCGCCAGCAGCTGGGGACTTAACACCGGGGAGCTGTTTTTT
CASSWGLNTGELFF
>NA|TRBJ2-3|TRBV5-4|NA
TGTGCCAGCAGCTTGGCCGGTTTAGCACAGGGCCTCACAGATACGCAGTATTTT
CASSLAGLAQGLTDTQYF
>NA|TRBJ1-3|TRBV7-9|NA
TGTGCCAGCAGCCCTTCTCCCTTCACCATATATTTT
CASSPSPFTIYF
>NA|TRBJ2-7|TRBV25-1|TRBD1
TGTGCCAGCAGTGGGCCGGGACAGGGAGTCCACGAGCAGTACTTC
CASSGPGQGVHEQYF
>NA|TRBJ1-3|TRBV6-5|NA
TGTGCCAGCAGTTACTCCCGGGGGATATCTGGAAACACCATATATTTT
CASSYSRGISGNTIYF
>once|TRBJ2-2|TRBV30|NA
TGTGCCTGGAGTTACGGGGCCGGGGAGCTGTTTTTT
CAWSYGAGELFF
>NA|TRBJ1-2|TRBV28|TRBD1
TGTGCCAGCAGTTACACAGGGGGCGGTAGCTATGGCTACACCTTC
CASSYTGGGSYGYTF
>once|TRBJ2-7|TRBV28|TRBD2
TGTGCCAGCAGGAGACCTAGCGGGAGCTCCTACGAGCAGTACTTC
CASRRPSGSSYEQYF
>NA|TRBJ2-7|TRBV19|TRBD2
TGTGCCAGTAGTCCGCGGATAACTAGCGTTTCCAACGAGCAGTACTTC
CASSPRITSVSNEQYF
>NA|TRBJ2-3|TRBV6-1|TRBD1
TGTGCCACTTCTCGCACAGGGGCGGCCACAGATACGCAGTATTTT
CATSRTGAATDTQYF
>NA|TRBJ1-5|TRBV30|TRBD1
TGTGCCTGGAGTACCGACAGGGGGCTTAATCAGCCCCAGCATTTT
CAWSTDRGLNQPQHF
>once|TRBJ2-1|TRBV7-9|TRBD2
TGTGCCAGCAGCTTCGCCGGGACTAGCGGGAGCAATGAGCAGTTCTTC
CASSFAGTSGSNEQFF
>few|TRBJ2-2|TRBV28|TRBD2
TGTGCCAGCAGGGGACTAGCGGGAAACACCGGGGAGCTGTTTTTT
CASRGLAGNTGELFF
>NA|TRBJ2-7|TRBV7-9|NA
TGTGCCAGCAGCTCAACCAGCGGGACACATAAGTGGGAGCAGTACTTC
CASSSTSGTHKWEQYF
>NA|TRBJ2-3|TRBV5-4|NA
TGTGCCAGCAGCCTACAGGGTAGCACAGATACGCAGTATTTT
CASSLQGSTDTQYF
>NA|TRBJ1-5|TRBV28|NA
TGTGCCAGCAGTTTAATAAGCAATTATCAGCCCCAGCATTTT
CASSLISNYQPQHF
>NA|TRBJ2-7|TRBV7-9|NA
TGTTCCAGCAGCTTAGTTTCTCAGGGGTTGTTCTACGAGCAGTACTTC
CSSSLVSQGLFYEQYF
>NA|TRBJ2-7|TRBV5-1|TRBD1
TGCGCCAGCAGCTTTGGGACAGGGGCCAACGAGCAGTACTTC
CASSFGTGANEQYF
>NA|TRBJ2-7|TRBV28|TRBD2
TGTGCCAGCACCCCCCCCCTCTGGCGGGAGGGCGGGTACGAGCAGTACTTC
CASTPPLWREGGYEQYF
>NA|TRBJ2-2|TRBV2|NA
TGTGCCAGCAGGGCTGACACCGGGGAGCTGTTTTTT
CASRADTGELFF
>NA|TRBJ2-5|TRBV2|TRBD2
TGTGCCAGCAGTGAAGTGGGGGGGGAGACCCAGTACTTC
CASSEVGGETQYF
>NA|TRBJ2-2|TRBV29-1|TRBD1
TGCAGCGTTGAAGATACGAGACAGGGTAACACCGGGGAGCTGTTTTTT
CSVEDTRQGNTGELFF
>once|TRBJ2-3|TRBV28|TRBD1
TGTGCCAGCGTCCAAGGGGGCAGGGCTCGCACAGATACGCAGTATTTT
CASVQGGRARTDTQYF
>NA|TRBJ2-1|TRBV7-2|TRBD2
TGTGCCAGCAGCTCCTCTAGCGGGAGGTATAACAATGAGCAGTTCTTC
CASSSSSGRYNNEQFF
>once|TRBJ2-1|TRBV7-2|TRBD2
TGTGCCAGCAGCCAAAGAGCGCGGGAGTCCTACAATGAGCAGTTCTTC
CASSQRARESYNEQFF
>NA|TRBJ1-5|TRBV28|TRBD1
TGTGCCAGCAGGCAAAGATTGGGACAGGGGATTATCCAGCCCCAGCATTTT
CASRQRLGQGIIQPQHF
>once|TRBJ2-7|TRBV7-2|NA
TGTGCCAGCAGCCAGCCGGGACAATCCTACGAGCAGTACTTC
CASSQPGQSYEQYF
>NA|TRBJ2-1|TRBV14|TRBD2
TGTGCCAGCAGCCCGGACTGGCGGGAGGCCTACAATGAGCAGTTCTTC
CASSPDWREAYNEQFF
>NA|TRBJ1-1|TRBV7-9|NA
TGTGCCAGCAGCCACGACACCAACACTGAAGCTTTCTTT
CASSHDTNTEAFF
>NA|TRBJ2-5|TRBV5-4|TRBD2
TGTGCCAGCAGCTTACAGGGGCGGCTAGCGGGGGGCCATCGGGAGACCCAGTACTTC
CASSLQGRLAGGHRETQYF
>NA|TRBJ2-3|TRBV4-1|NA
TGCGCCAGCAGCCAAGATGGGGGGAATCGGCGCACAGATACGCAGTATTTT
CASSQDGGNRRTDTQYF
>NA|TRBJ1-4|TRBV30|NA
TGTGCCTGGAACCCCCCCGGTGAAAAACTGTTTTTT
CAWNPPGEKLFF
>NA|TRBJ1-1|TRBV6-6|NA
TGTGCCAGCAGCCGAACAGGCGCCATGAACACTGAAGCTTTCTTT
CASSRTGAMNTEAFF
>few|TRBJ2-2|TRBV27|TRBD1
TGTGCCAGCAGTTTCGGAGGGACAGGGAACGCCGGGGAGCTGTTTTTT
CASSFGGTGNAGELFF
>NA|TRBJ1-4|TRBV6-1|TRBD1
TGTGCCAGCAGCGAGACAGGGGCTAATGAAAAACTGTTTTTT
CASSETGANEKLFF